This TCR beta chain was recorded in a study of technical replicates of blood from several donors. The V gene's germline CDR1 is LNHDA and CDR2 SQIVND (reference sequence). This CDR3 region has 12 residues. Using immunoSEQ multiplex PCR, the repertoire was profiled, and TCRdb retains in-frame clones only, with some absent. The sample lists 75,000 to 95,000 clones; approximately 91% were seen once. This clone came up once. At one boundary the junction diverges from the germline segment, which might be a read error. Source material: T cells isolated from PBMCs. The TCR was taken from a human donor in good health. The chain combines TRBV19 with TRBJ2-7; TRBD1 matches 8 bases. In DNA, the CDR3 is TGTGCCAGTAGTGCCTCAGGGGGCGCATTGGCCTTC. Translating gives CASSASGGALAF.